This T cell receptor (beta chain) was recovered during a study of yellow fever vaccine responses in identical twins. Whole-study findings and limits: Convergence reportedly seemed to mark part of the twins' vaccine T cell response, with personalization marking the rest.

The CDR3 loop spans 15 amino acids. The V gene lost 0 bases and the J gene lost 4 bases, with 11 bases spanning the gap. Per germline, CDR1 LGHNA and CDR2 YSLEER. TCRdb independently ran MiXCR on the RT-PCR reads; one entry per CDR3 protein. The sample lists about 590 distinct CDR3 sequences, just under 75% occurring once. As to this clonotype: Antigen: not known.

This chain joins TRBV4-3 and TRBJ2-3; D is unclear. The sample in question was T cells from blood (PBMCs), unsorted or a sorted subset (not recorded which), obtained before or after yellow fever vaccination (not recorded which). The receptor was isolated from a female donor who received the yellow fever vaccine. The chain's CDR3 is CASSQDGQAADTQYF. CDR3 in DNA: TGCGCCAGCAGCCAAGACGGGCAGGCGGCAGATACGCAGTATTTT.